This TCR beta chain was identified during a study of OX40 agonist ivuxolimab in advanced cancers. About the investigation overall: Ivuxolimab was a fully human IgG2 agonistic monoclonal antibody targeting the costimulatory receptor OX40 (CD134). Intravenous ivuxolimab was administered to patients every 2 weeks at six dose levels: 0.01, 0.1, 0.3, 1.5, 3 and 10 mg/kg. Of the approximately 54 patients in dose escalation, about 20 had hepatocellular carcinoma, about 15 had melanoma, 9 had renal cell carcinoma and 9 had head and neck cancer. In the dose-escalation cohort, 82.7% of patients were male, and the mean age was roughly 60 years with a range of roughly 23 to 79. Patients were allowed to have had prior anti-PD-1, anti-PD-L1 or anti-CTLA-4 therapy, and around 41% of the dose-escalation patients had previously received checkpoint inhibitors. Partial responses occurred in three dose-escalation patients, of whom one had hepatocellular carcinoma and two had cutaneous melanoma. Peripheral TCRbeta sequencing was intended to test whether TCR sequence diversity was altered and clonal T-cell expansion was caused by ivuxolimab. The paper describes the monotherapy dose-escalation part (N of about 47 patients) of the phase I trial of ivuxolimab. What the authors observed across the whole study: The antigen specificity of the peripheral T cells that underwent clonal expansion was not determined. At doses from 0.1 to 3.0 mg/kg, clonal expansion was seen in both CD4+ and CD8+ blood T cells between baseline and week 6. Partial responders in the 0.1-3.0 mg/kg groups had among the lowest normalized peripheral clonal expansion, especially among CD8+ T cells. Low levels of normalized T-cell clonal expansion were also shown by some nonresponding patients. On average, CD8+ T cells showed more expanded clones than CD4+ T cells after ivuxolimab.

The trial excluded patients who had a history of autoimmune disease or were on systemic immunosuppression. Peripheral blood for TCR sequencing was drawn from every dose cohort at baseline, at cycle 4 day 1 and at cycle 7 day 1. Samples came from an open-label, multicenter, first-in-human phase I dose-escalation trial of ivuxolimab. The trial enrolled adults with locally advanced or metastatic head and neck squamous cell, hepatocellular, melanoma or renal cell carcinoma. CD4+ and CD8+ T cells were sorted separately from peripheral blood before TCR sequencing. For sequencing of the TCRbeta CDR3 region, genomic DNA was extracted from the sorted cells. The immunoSEQ Assay was used to sequence the TCRbeta CDR3 regions. Entries here come from immuneACCESS through TCRdb and include only in-frame sequences with V and J called. Some clones fail to appear in such tables; in the studies checked, an unresolved V gene covers under half of the shortfall, and the cause of the remainder is unknown. Counted in this sample were tens of thousands of clones; over 80% of them appeared once. About 20% of the sample is in the top ten clones.

Points on this clone: Which antigen it targets is not known. It has no much larger one-base neighbor in the sample; base qualities were not kept.

Relative to germline, V is 7 bases shorter and J is 0 bases shorter, with 7 bases between their ends. Taken from the germline V gene (reference sequence), the CDR1 and CDR2 loops are LNHDA and SQIVND. Spanning cysteine to phenylalanine, the CDR3 consists of 14 amino acids. The entry retains the CDR3 DNA only, 42 bases that are in frame from base 1. The origin of this receptor is an adult with an advanced solid tumor such as melanoma, head and neck, liver or kidney cancer. The material was CD4+ or CD8+ T cells sorted from blood, obtained in a trial of the OX40 agonist ivuxolimab. The sequence links TRBV19 to TRBJ1-6; the D gene identity is not certain. The CDR3 protein is CASKDLSYNSPLHF. The DNA is as follows: TGTGCCAGTAAGGACCTCTCCTATAATTCACCCCTCCACTTT.